One sample yielded the 5 T cell receptor beta chains listed below, sequenced in a study of human T cells and chemical hapten exposure. TCRdb passed the RACE reads through MiXCR, listing each CDR3 protein once. The repertoire includes 95,000 or so distinct CDR3 sequences, 8% to 11% of them detected once, and roughly 2.4% sits in the top ten. The time point: patch test 1, 2 weeks after DPC sensitization. As for treatment: therapeutic diphenylcyclopropenone sensitization with weekly scalp DPC. The material sequenced was whole blood, taken in connection with sensitization to the hapten diphenylcyclopropenone (DPC). The source is a man between 40 and 49 years old with alopecia areata. Some clones in this sample may be carry-over from other donors' samples.

In its sample, this clonotype was seen a few times. V and J are TRBV20-1 and TRBJ2-3, with 7 positions matching TRBD1. There are 16 residues in the CDR3. Germline CDR1 is DFQATT and CDR2 is SNEGSKA (reference sequence). Here the CDR3 reads CGEGAELPWCADTQYF. The CDR3 bases are TGCGGCGAGGGGGCGGAACTCCCTTGGTGCGCAGATACGCAGTATTTT.

Ten or more counts support this clonotype. Here the CDR3 DNA reads TGCAGCGTTGCAGGAACAGATACGCAGTATTTT. It specifies CSVAGTDTQYF. The chain joins TRBV29-1 to TRBJ2-3; D gene unclear. Germline CDR1 is SQVTM and CDR2 is ANQGSEA. V was trimmed by 4 bases and J by 3 bases, leaving 5 bases between them. This CDR3 spans 11 amino acids.

The table lists this clonotype with many counts. The chain employs TRBV6-1 and TRBJ1-4; TRBD1 is a possible D gene (5 bases). The V and J ends lost 5 bases and 0 bases respectively, with 7 bases between them. Germline CDR1 MNHNS, CDR2 SASEGT. The CDR3 has 14 residues. The CDR3 nucleotides are TGTGCCAGCAGTCGAGGGGCAACTAATGAAAAACTGTTTTTT. It yields the protein CASSRGATNEKLFF.

V usage is TRBV18 and J usage is TRBJ1-1; D not certain. V was trimmed by 1 base and J by 5 bases, leaving 2 bases between them. This CDR3 comprises 11 residues. Germline assignment: CDR1 KGHSH and CDR2 LQKENI. CDR3: CASSPLTEAFF. In DNA form, the CDR3 reads TGTGCCAGCTCACCACTTACTGAAGCTTTCTTT.

Comment on this clonotype: A much larger clonotype is one base distant, so this may be a read error. CDR3 loop: CATGQHNNQPQHF. DNA for the CDR3: TGTGCCACCGGGCAGCATAACAATCAGCCCCAGCATTTT. The chain joins TRBV15 to TRBJ1-5; D unresolved. This CDR3 is 13 amino acids long. V was clipped by 8 bases and J by 3 bases, with 11 bases between them. Germline-derived CDR1 and CDR2 are LNHNV and YYDKDF (reference sequence).